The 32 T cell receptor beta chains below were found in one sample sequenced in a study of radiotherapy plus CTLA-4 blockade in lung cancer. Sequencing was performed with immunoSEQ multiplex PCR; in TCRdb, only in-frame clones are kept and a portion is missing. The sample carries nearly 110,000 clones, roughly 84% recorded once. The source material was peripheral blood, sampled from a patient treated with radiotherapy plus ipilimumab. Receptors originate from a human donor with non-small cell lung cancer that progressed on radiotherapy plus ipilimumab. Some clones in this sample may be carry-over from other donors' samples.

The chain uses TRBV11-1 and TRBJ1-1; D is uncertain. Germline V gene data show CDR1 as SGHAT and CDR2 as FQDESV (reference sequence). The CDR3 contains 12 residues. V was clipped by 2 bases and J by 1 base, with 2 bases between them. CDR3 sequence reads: CASSLRNTEAFF. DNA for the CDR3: TGTGCCAGCAGCTTAAGGAACACTGAAGCTTTCTTT.

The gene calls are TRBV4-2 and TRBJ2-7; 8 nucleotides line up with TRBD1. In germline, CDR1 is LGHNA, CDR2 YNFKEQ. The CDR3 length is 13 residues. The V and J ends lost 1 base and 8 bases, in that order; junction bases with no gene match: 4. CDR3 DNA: TGTGCCAGCAGCCAAGCGGACAGGGAGAAGCAGTACTTC. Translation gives CASSQADREKQYF.

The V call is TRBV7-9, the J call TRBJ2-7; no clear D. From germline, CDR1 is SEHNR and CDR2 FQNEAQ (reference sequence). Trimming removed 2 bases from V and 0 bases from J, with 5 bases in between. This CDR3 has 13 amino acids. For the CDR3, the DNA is TGTGCCAGCAGCTTACCCCCCTCCTACGAGCAGTACTTC. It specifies CASSLPPSYEQYF.

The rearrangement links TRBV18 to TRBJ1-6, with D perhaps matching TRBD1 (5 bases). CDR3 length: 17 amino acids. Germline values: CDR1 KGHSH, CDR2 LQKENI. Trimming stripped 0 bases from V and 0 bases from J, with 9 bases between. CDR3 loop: CASSPPGRDSYNSPLHF. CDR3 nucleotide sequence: TGTGCCAGCTCACCACCGGGCAGGGACTCCTATAATTCACCCCTCCACTTT.

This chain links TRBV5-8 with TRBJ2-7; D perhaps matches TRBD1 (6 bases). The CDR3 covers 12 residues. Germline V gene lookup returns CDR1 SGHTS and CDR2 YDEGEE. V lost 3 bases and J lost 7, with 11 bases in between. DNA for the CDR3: TGTGCCAGCAGCTGGAACAGGGTTGAGCAGTACTTC. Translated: CASSWNRVEQYF.

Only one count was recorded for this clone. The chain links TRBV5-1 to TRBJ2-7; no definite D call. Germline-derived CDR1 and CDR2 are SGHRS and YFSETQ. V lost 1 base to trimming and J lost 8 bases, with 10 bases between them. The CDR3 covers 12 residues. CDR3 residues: CASSLPPLKQYF. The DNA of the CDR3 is TGCGCCAGCAGCTTGCCGCCCCTCAAGCAGTACTTC.

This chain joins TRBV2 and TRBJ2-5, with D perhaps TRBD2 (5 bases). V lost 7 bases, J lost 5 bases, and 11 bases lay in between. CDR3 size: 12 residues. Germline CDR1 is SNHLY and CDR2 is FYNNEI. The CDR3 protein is CASIEGSETQYF. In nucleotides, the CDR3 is TGTGCCAGCATTGAGGGTTCGGAGACCCAGTACTTC.

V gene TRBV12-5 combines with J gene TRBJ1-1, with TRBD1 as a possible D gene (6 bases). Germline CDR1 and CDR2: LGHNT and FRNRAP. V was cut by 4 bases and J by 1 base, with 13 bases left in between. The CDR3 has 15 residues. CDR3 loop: CASGSMGHQNTEAFF. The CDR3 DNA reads TGTGCTAGTGGTTCTATGGGACACCAGAACACTGAAGCTTTCTTT.

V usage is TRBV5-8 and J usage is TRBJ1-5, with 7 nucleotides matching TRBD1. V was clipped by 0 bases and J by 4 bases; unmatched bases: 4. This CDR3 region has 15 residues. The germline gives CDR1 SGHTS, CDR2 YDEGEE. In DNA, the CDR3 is TGTGCCAGCAGCTTGGCCGGGACAGCAAATCAGCCCCAGCATTTT. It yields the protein CASSLAGTANQPQHF.

The CDR3 DNA reads TGTGCCAGCAGTGAATGGGAGGTGACCGGGGAGCTGTTTTTT. It specifies CASSEWEVTGELFF. The V gene is TRBV25-1, the J gene TRBJ2-2; maybe TRBD2 (6 bases). In germline, CDR1 is MGHDK, CDR2 SYGVNS. Trimming removed 1 base from V and 5 bases from J, with 8 bases in between. CDR3 size: 14 residues.

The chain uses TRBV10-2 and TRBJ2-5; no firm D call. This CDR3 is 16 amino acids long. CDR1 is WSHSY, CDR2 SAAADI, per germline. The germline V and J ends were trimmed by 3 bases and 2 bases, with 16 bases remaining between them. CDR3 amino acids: CASSDYGQEAQETQYF. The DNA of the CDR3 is TGCGCCAGCAGTGATTATGGCCAAGAAGCGCAAGAGACCCAGTACTTC.

This CDR3 reads CASSPGQGTGYGYTF. CDR3 coding DNA: TGCGCCAGCAGCCCAGGACAGGGGACAGGATATGGCTACACCTTC. The chain is built from TRBV4-3 and TRBJ1-2, with 9 positions matching TRBD1. The V gene end was trimmed by 4 bases and the J gene end by 5 bases; junction bases not matched to a gene: 8. The germline gives CDR1 LGHNA, CDR2 YSLEER. The CDR3 sequence is 15 residues long.

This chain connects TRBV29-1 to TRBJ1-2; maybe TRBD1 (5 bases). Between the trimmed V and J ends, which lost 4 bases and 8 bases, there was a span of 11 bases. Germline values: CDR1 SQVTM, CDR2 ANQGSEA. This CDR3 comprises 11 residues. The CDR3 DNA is TGCAGCGTTGTCAGGGACGGAGGCTACACCTTC. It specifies CSVVRDGGYTF.

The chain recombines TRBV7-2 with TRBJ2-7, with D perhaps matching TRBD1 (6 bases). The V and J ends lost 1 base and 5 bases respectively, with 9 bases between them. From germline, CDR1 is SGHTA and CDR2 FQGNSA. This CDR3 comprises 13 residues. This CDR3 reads CASSLGHRDEQYF. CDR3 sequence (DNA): TGTGCCAGCAGCTTAGGTCACAGGGACGAGCAGTACTTC.

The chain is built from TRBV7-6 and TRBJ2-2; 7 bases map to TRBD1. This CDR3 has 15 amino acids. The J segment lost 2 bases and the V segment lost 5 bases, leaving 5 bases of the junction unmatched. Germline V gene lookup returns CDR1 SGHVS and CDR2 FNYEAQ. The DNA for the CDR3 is TGTGCCAGCAGCCCCGGACAGGCAAACACCGGGGAGCTGTTTTTT. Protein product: CASSPGQANTGELFF. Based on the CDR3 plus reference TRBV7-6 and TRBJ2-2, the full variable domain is GAGVSQSPRYKVTKRGQDVALRCDPISGHVSLYWYRQALGQGPEFLTYFNYEAQQDKSGLPNDRFSAERPEGSISTLTIQRTEQRDSAMYRCASSPGQANTGELFFGEGSRLTVL.

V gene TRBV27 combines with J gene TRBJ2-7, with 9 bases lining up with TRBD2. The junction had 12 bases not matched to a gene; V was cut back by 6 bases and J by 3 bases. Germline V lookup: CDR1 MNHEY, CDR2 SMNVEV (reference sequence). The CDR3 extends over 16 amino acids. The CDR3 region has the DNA TGTGCCAGCAGCCATAACATGGGACTAGCTTTCTACGAGCAGTACTTC. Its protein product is CASSHNMGLAFYEQYF.

The CDR3 reads CASRGGGETQYF. As DNA, the CDR3 is TGTGCCAGCAGAGGGGGCGGAGAGACCCAGTACTTC. This chain links TRBV27 with TRBJ2-5; 7 positions agree with TRBD1. The J segment lost 4 bases and the V segment lost 6 bases, leaving 2 bases of the junction unmatched. This CDR3 contains 12 residues. The germline V gene encodes CDR1 MNHEY and CDR2 SMNVEV (reference sequence).

CDR3 protein: CSSATGSTDTQYF. CDR3 DNA sequence: TGCAGCTCGGCGACAGGGAGCACAGATACGCAGTATTTT. V gene TRBV29-1 combines with J gene TRBJ2-3, with 7 nucleotides matching TRBD1. The CDR3 has 13 residues. V was pared by 8 bases and J by 0 bases, with 5 bases of the junction left unmatched. Germline V gives CDR1 SQVTM, CDR2 ANQGSEA.

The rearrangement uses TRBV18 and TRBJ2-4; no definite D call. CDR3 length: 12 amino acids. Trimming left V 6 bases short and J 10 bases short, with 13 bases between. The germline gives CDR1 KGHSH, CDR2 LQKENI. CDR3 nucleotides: TGTGCCAGCTCGATGGCAGAAGATATTCAGTACTTC. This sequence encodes CASSMAEDIQYF.

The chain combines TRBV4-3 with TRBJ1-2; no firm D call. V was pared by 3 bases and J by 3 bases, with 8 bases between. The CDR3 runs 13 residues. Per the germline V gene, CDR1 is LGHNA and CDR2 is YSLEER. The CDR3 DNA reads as TGCGCCAGCAGCCAGGGGATCGACTATGGCTACACCTTC. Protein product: CASSQGIDYGYTF.

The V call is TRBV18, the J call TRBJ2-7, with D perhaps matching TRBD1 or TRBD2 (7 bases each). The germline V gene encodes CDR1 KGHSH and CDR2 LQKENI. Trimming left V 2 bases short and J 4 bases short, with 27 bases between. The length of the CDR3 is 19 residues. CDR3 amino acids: CASSPSSGPDRPGAYEQYF. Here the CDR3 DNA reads TGTGCCAGCTCACCAAGTAGCGGGCCGGACAGGCCAGGGGCGTACGAGCAGTACTTC. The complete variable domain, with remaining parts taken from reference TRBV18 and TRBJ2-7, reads NAGVMQNPRHLVRRRGQEARLRCSPMKGHSHVYWYRQLPEEGLKFMVYLQKENIIDESGMPKERFSAEFPKEGPSILRIQQVVRGDSAAYFCASSPSSGPDRPGAYEQYFGPGTRLTVT.

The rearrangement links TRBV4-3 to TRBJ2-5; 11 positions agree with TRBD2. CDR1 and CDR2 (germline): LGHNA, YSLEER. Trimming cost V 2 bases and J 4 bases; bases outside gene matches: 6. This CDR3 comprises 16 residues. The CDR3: CASSQISGGAAETQYF. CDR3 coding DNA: TGCGCCAGCAGCCAAATTAGCGGGGGGGCCGCAGAGACCCAGTACTTC.

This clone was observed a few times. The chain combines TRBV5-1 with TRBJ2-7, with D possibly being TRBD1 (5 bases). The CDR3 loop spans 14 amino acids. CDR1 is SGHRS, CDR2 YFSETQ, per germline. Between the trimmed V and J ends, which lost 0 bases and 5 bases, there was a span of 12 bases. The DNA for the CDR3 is TGCGCCAGCAGCTTGGCAGGGCCCAAAGACGAGCAGTACTTC. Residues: CASSLAGPKDEQYF.

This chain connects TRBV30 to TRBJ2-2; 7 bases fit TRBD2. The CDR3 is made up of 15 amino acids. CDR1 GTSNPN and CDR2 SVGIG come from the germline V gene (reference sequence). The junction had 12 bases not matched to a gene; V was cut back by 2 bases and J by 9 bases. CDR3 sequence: CAWSLPTAGVRELFF. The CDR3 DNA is TGTGCCTGGAGTCTACCAACGGCGGGGGTCAGGGAGCTGTTTTTT.

The DNA of the CDR3 is TGCAGCGTTGGGAACAGGGGTACCTACAATGAGCAGTTCTTC. Amino acids: CSVGNRGTYNEQFF. The chain links TRBV29-1 to TRBJ2-1, with 7 nucleotides matching TRBD1. This CDR3 has 14 amino acids. Losses at the gene ends were 4 bases for V and 2 bases for J; bases not matched to a gene: 5. CDR1 is SQVTM, CDR2 ANQGSEA, per germline.

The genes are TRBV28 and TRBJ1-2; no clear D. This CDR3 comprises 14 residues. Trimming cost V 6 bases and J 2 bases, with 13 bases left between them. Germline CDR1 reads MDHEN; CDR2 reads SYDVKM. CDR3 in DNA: TGTGCCAGCAGCATAAGGCAGACAAACTATGGCTACACCTTC. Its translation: CASSIRQTNYGYTF.

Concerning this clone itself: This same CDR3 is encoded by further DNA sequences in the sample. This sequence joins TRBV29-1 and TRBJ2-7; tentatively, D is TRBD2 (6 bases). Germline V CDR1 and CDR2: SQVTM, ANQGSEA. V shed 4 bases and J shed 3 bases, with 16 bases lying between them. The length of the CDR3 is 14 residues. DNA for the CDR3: TGCAGCGTTGCCGGGGGAAACTGGAACTACGAGCAGTACTTC. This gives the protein CSVAGGNWNYEQYF.

The CDR3 DNA reads TGTGCCAGCAGCAGGGGGGCAGGGGATACGCAGTATTTT. It translates to CASSRGAGDTQYF. The chain is built from TRBV7-2 and TRBJ2-3, with D perhaps assigned TRBD1 or TRBD2 (6 bases each). The germline V and J ends were trimmed by 5 bases and 6 bases, with 12 bases remaining between them. Germline CDR1 reads SGHTA; CDR2 reads FQGNSA. The CDR3 sequence is 13 residues long.

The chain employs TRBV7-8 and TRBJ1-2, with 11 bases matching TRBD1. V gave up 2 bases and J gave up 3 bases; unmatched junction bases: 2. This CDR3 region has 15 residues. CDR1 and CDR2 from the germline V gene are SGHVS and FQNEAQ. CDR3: CASSLRDRGDYGYTF. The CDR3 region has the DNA TGTGCCAGCAGCTTACGGGACAGGGGGGACTATGGCTACACCTTC.

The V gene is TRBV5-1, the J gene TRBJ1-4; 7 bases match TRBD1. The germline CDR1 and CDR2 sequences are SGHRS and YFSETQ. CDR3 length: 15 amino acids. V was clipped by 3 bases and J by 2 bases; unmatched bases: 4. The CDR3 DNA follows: TGCGCCAGCAGCTCTAAGACAGGGACTAATGAAAAACTGTTTTTT. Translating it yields CASSSKTGTNEKLFF.

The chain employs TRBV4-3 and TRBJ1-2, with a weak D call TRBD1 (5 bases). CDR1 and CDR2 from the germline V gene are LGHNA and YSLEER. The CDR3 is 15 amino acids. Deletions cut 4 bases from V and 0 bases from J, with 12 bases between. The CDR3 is CASSLTGPSNYGYTF. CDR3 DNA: TGCGCCAGCAGCCTGACGGGGCCTTCTAACTATGGCTACACCTTC.

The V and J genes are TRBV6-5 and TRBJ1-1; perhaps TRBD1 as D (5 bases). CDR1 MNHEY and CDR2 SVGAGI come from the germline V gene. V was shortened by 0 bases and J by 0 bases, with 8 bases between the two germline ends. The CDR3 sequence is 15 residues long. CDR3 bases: TGTGCCAGCAGTTACTCGGGACCGATGAACACTGAAGCTTTCTTT. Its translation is CASSYSGPMNTEAFF.